This T cell receptor (beta chain) was recovered during a study of T cell responses to AZD1222 COVID-19 vaccine. The germline CDR1 and CDR2 sequences are MNHEY and SMNVEV (reference sequence). This CDR3 has 14 residues. Trimming left V 1 base short and J 3 bases short, with 7 bases between. Profiling relied on immunoSEQ multiplex PCR, and the TCRdb table lists in-frame clones only, not all of them. The sample contains some 150,000 clones, more than 80% of which appear only once. The receptor comes from an adult in good health. The chain combines TRBV27 with TRBJ2-1; a weak D match, TRBD1 (5 bases). The material was peripheral blood, obtained on day 0 of MenACWY control vaccination. The CDR3 nucleotides are TGTGCCAGCAGTTTATATCAGGGCTACAATGAGCAGTTCTTC. Translated: CASSLYQGYNEQFF.